One and the same sample provided the 22 T cell receptor beta chains below, sequenced in a study of T cells in Graves' hyperthyroidism and ophthalmopathy. TCR beta CDR3 regions were amplified from RNA transcripts. A set of HTBI primers served as the primers for a first-round RT-PCR of the TCR CDR3. From the multiplex PCR reads, TCRdb called clonotypes with MiXCR, one entry per CDR3 protein. The sample includes hundreds of thousands of distinct CDR3 sequences, around 15% of them seen just once. The specimen sequenced was blood. These receptors originate from a woman aged 25 to 39 with Graves' hyperthyroidism.

This clonotype was recorded at least ten times. This sequence joins TRBV6-5 and TRBJ2-3; 10 nucleotides agree with TRBD2. CDR1 and CDR2 (germline): MNHEY, SVGAGI. This CDR3 spans 17 amino acids. V dropped 0 bases and J dropped 4; count of bases not matched to a gene: 7. CDR3 bases: TGTGCCAGCAGTTACTCGAGGCTAGCGGGAGTGGCAGATACGCAGTATTTT. Protein sequence: CASSYSRLAGVADTQYF.

At least ten counts were recorded for this clonotype. The chain links TRBV27 to TRBJ1-5; 8 nucleotides agree with TRBD1. The V and J ends lost 5 bases and 8 bases, in that order; junction bases with no gene match: 8. Per the germline V gene, CDR1 is MNHEY and CDR2 is SMNVEV (reference sequence). The CDR3 is made up of 14 amino acids. CDR3 nucleotides: TGTGCCAGCAGTCCGGACAGGGTCGGAGAGCCCCAGCATTTT. This translates into CASSPDRVGEPQHF.

This clonotype was detected only a few times. The chain joins TRBV11-3 to TRBJ2-4, with 11 nucleotides matching TRBD2. This CDR3 is 15 amino acids long. CDR1 SGHNT and CDR2 YENEEA come from the germline V gene. The J segment lost 12 bases and the V segment lost 0 bases, leaving 7 bases of the junction unmatched. The CDR3 DNA reads as TGTGCCAGCAGCTTAGATCTAGCGGGAGGTCGGGATCAGTACTTC. The encoded protein is CASSLDLAGGRDQYF.

This rearrangement joins TRBV12-3 or TRBV12-4 to TRBJ2-4; a weak D match, TRBD1 (5 bases). The ends were cut back, 5 bases at V and 8 bases at J, with 19 bases in the middle. The CDR3 runs 15 residues. The CDR3 DNA is TGTGCCAGCAGTGGTCGGAAACAGGCCCTAGACATTCAGTACTTC. Protein: CASSGRKQALDIQYF.

This clonotype was seen repeatedly, ten times or more. This chain uses TRBV2 with TRBJ2-2; no reliable D call. Germline V gene lookup returns CDR1 SNHLY and CDR2 FYNNEI. The CDR3 is made up of 14 amino acids. The V end was cut by 4 bases, the J end by 1 base, with 7 bases between. The CDR3 protein is CASSVFLNTGELFF. CDR3 DNA: TGTGCCAGCAGTGTTTTTTTGAACACCGGGGAGCTGTTTTTT.

CDR3 sequence (DNA): TGCAGTGCTAGAGGGGCAGGGGTGGGACTTAACTATGGCTACACCTTC. Its translation is CSARGAGVGLNYGYTF. The chain links TRBV20-1 to TRBJ1-2; TRBD1 might be the D (6 bases). In germline, CDR1 is DFQATT, CDR2 SNEGSKA (reference sequence). With 1 base removed from V and 1 base from J, the gap between germline ends came to 16 bases. CDR3 length: 16 amino acids.

The chain combines TRBV6-1 with TRBJ1-5; TRBD1 matches 7 bases. The CDR3 sequence is 16 residues long. The junction had 9 bases not matched to a gene; V was cut back by 0 bases and J by 7 bases. Germline CDR1 MNHNS, CDR2 SASEGT. The CDR3 coding sequence is TGTGCCAGCAGTGAAGCGAGTAAGGGGGCCGGGCAGCCCCAGCATTTT. Protein: CASSEASKGAGQPQHF.

This clonotype was seen only a few times. The chain recombines TRBV20-1 with TRBJ1-1; D may be TRBD1 (5 bases). The germline V and J ends were trimmed by 7 bases and 0 bases, with 12 bases remaining between them. The germline V gene has CDR1 DFQATT and CDR2 SNEGSKA (reference sequence). This CDR3 is 13 amino acids long. The CDR3 DNA follows: TGCAGTGGGTGGCCGGGGCTGAACACTGAAGCTTTCTTT. This encodes CSGWPGLNTEAFF.

Turning to this clonotype: This may come from a read error, since a much larger clone is one base off. The rearrangement uses TRBV30 and TRBJ1-5; the D gene is possibly TRBD1 (5 bases). The CDR3 is 14 amino acids. Germline V gene lookup returns CDR1 GTSNPN and CDR2 SVGIG (reference sequence). The V and J ends lost 0 bases and 4 bases respectively, with 10 bases between them. The CDR3 DNA reads as TGTGCCTGGAGTGTACTGGGGGTGAATCAGCCCCAGCATTTT. Amino acids: CAWSVLGVNQPQHF.

This clonotype was observed at least ten times. V and J are TRBV24-1 and TRBJ2-2, with D tentatively TRBD2 (6 bases). Trimming pared 2 bases from V and 4 bases from J, leaving 13 bases between. In germline, CDR1 is KGHDR, CDR2 SFDVKD. The CDR3 has 16 residues. The CDR3 sequence is CATSDSGWEATGELFF. The CDR3 bases are TGTGCCACCAGTGATTCTGGGTGGGAGGCCACCGGGGAGCTGTTTTTT.

The chain carries TRBV3-1 and TRBJ2-3, with D perhaps TRBD2 (5 bases). Trimming shortened V by 0 bases and J by 5 bases, and 12 bases separated the two germline ends. The CDR3 loop spans 15 amino acids. Per the germline V gene, CDR1 is LGHDT and CDR2 is YNNKEL (reference sequence). CDR3 coding DNA: TGTGCCAGCAGCCAAGATGGAGTAGCGCAAGATACGCAGTATTTT. Its protein product is CASSQDGVAQDTQYF.

The sample holds a few counts of this clonotype. The V gene is TRBV29-1, the J gene TRBJ2-1, with D possibly TRBD2 on 6 matching bases. This CDR3 is 17 amino acids long. Germline assignment: CDR1 SQVTM and CDR2 ANQGSEA. Between the trimmed V and J ends, which lost 6 bases and 4 bases, there was a span of 25 bases. In DNA form, the CDR3 reads TGCAGCGTCGTGGGTCTTATGGCCGCGGGGTTTTACAATGAGCAGTTCTTC. This codes for CSVVGLMAAGFYNEQFF.

The chain carries TRBV4-3 and TRBJ2-1; 11 bases match TRBD2. The V gene end was trimmed by 4 bases and the J gene end by 8 bases; junction bases not matched to a gene: 7. The CDR3 runs 15 residues. CDR1 is LGHNA and CDR2 is YSLEER in the germline V gene. The CDR3 DNA is TGCGCCAGCAGCCTACGACTAGCGGGGCGGGATGAGCAGTTCTTC. Encoded protein: CASSLRLAGRDEQFF.

This clonotype was seen at least ten times. The chain recombines TRBV3-1 with TRBJ2-6; TRBD1 is a possible D gene (6 bases). This CDR3 is 16 amino acids long. Germline CDR1 is LGHDT and CDR2 is YNNKEL (reference sequence). Trimming removed 3 bases at V and 2 bases at J, with 11 bases between. The CDR3 reads CASSQGYRAGANVLTF. As DNA, the CDR3 is TGTGCCAGCAGCCAGGGATACAGGGCTGGGGCCAACGTCCTGACTTTC.

This clonotype has a count of ten or more. The chain recombines TRBV7-2 with TRBJ2-4; TRBD2 matches at 8 bases. The length of the CDR3 is 15 residues. CDR1 and CDR2 from the germline V gene are SGHTA and FQGNSA. V shed 4 bases, J shed 2 bases, and the junction held 4 bases outside the gene matches. Here the CDR3 reads CASSSKREPKNIQYF. DNA for the CDR3: TGTGCCAGCAGCTCTAAGCGGGAGCCCAAAAACATTCAGTACTTC.

This sequence joins TRBV5-1 and TRBJ1-4, with D possibly matching TRBD1 (5 bases). Trimming took off 2 bases at V and 3 bases at J, with 14 bases between the two ends. There are 16 residues in the CDR3. CDR1 is SGHRS, CDR2 YFSETQ, per germline. CDR3 amino acids: CASSLLPTEPNEKLFF. The CDR3 DNA follows: TGCGCCAGCAGCTTACTACCGACAGAACCTAATGAAAAACTGTTTTTT.

Concerning this clonotype: Being one base from a much bigger clone, this may be a read error. V and J are TRBV6-5 and TRBJ2-7; the match to TRBD1 covers 7 bases. The CDR3 is made up of 15 amino acids. CDR1 and CDR2 (germline): MNHEY, SVGAGI. CDR3 sequence (DNA): TGTGCCAGCAGTTACTCGATGGGACAGAGCTACAAGCAGTACTTC. Its translation: CASSYSMGQSYKQYF.

The gene calls are TRBV14 and TRBJ2-7; D perhaps matches TRBD2 (6 bases). Trimming shortened V by 0 bases and J by 1 base, and 13 bases separated the two germline ends. Germline V gene sequence: CDR1 SGHDN, CDR2 FVKESK. The CDR3 is 16 amino acids. The CDR3 DNA follows: TGTGCCAGCAGCCAAGAACGGGGGTTGGTATCCTACGAGCAGTACTTC. Translating gives CASSQERGLVSYEQYF.

This rearrangement joins TRBV7-2 to TRBJ2-7, with D possibly matching TRBD1 (5 bases). The V gene lost 5 bases and the J gene lost 0 bases, with 20 bases spanning the gap. This CDR3 has 17 amino acids. Germline V CDR1 and CDR2: SGHTA, FQGNSA. The CDR3 sequence is CASSRGQGHRSSYEQYF. CDR3 nucleotide sequence: TGTGCCAGCAGCCGCGGCCAAGGTCACAGGAGCTCCTACGAGCAGTACTTC.

This clonotype has at least ten counts. V usage is TRBV6-1 and J usage is TRBJ2-7, with 10 nucleotides matching TRBD1. Trimming removed 4 bases from V and 6 bases from J; junction bases left unmatched: 3. This CDR3 spans 13 amino acids. Germline V gives CDR1 MNHNS, CDR2 SASEGT. In DNA form, the CDR3 reads TGTGCCAGCAGTGCAGGGGACAGGGGCGAGCAGTACTTC. Protein sequence: CASSAGDRGEQYF.

The rearrangement links TRBV20-1 to TRBJ2-1, with 12 bases matching TRBD1. The J call may be wrong; the DNA end is better matched by TRBJ2-7. The CDR3 is made up of 15 amino acids. Germline CDR1 reads DFQATT; CDR2 reads SNEGSKA (reference sequence). The CDR3 nucleotides are TGCAGTGCCCGGCAACCGGGACAGGGGGCCGATGAGCAGTACTTC. Translation: CSARQPGQGADEQYF.

This clonotype was observed at least ten times. The chain has TRBV6-1 and TRBJ1-6; tentative D call: TRBD1 (5 bases). This CDR3 region has 13 residues. Germline V CDR1 and CDR2: MNHNS, SASEGT. Trimming pared 10 bases from V and 10 bases from J, leaving 17 bases between. The CDR3 spells CATRRGFRSPLHF. CDR3 nucleotides: TGTGCCACTAGGAGGGGTTTTCGGTCACCCCTCCACTTT.